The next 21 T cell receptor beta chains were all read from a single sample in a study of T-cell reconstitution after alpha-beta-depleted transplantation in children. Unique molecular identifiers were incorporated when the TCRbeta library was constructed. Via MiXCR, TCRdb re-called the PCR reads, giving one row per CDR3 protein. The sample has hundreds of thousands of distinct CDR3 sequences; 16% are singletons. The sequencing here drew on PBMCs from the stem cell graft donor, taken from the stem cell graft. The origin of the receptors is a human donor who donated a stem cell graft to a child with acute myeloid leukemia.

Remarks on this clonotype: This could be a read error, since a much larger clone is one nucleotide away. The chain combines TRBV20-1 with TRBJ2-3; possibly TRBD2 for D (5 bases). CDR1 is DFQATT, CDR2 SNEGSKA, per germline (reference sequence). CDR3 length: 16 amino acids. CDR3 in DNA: TGCAGTGCTAGAGATGACCACGGGGTCCGCACAGATACGCGGTATTTT. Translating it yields CSARDDHGVRTDTRYF.

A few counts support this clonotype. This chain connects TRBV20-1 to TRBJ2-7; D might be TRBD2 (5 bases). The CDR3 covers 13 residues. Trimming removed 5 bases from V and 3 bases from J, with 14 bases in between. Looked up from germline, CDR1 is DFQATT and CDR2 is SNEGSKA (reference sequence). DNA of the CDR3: TGCAGTGCTGGAAATACGGGGAGCTACGAGCAGTACTTC. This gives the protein CSAGNTGSYEQYF.

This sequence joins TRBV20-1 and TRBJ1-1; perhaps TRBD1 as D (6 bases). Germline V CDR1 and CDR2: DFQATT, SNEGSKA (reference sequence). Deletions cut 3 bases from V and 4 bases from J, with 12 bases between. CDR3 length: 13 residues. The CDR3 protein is CSARRGWVTEAFF. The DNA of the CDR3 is TGCAGTGCTAGGAGGGGGTGGGTCACTGAAGCTTTCTTT.

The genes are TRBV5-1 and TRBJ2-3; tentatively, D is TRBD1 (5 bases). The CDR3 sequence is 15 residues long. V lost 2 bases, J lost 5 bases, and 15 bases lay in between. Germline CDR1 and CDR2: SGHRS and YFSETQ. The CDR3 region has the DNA TGCGCCAGCAGCTTAGGACATGCAAGTGGAGATACGCAGTATTTT. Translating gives CASSLGHASGDTQYF.

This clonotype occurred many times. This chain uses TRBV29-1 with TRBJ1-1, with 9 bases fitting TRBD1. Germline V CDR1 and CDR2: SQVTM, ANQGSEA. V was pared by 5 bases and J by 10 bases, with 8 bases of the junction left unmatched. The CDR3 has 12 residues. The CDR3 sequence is CSVTGQGIVAFF. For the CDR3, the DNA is TGCAGCGTTACGGGACAGGGAATAGTAGCTTTCTTT.

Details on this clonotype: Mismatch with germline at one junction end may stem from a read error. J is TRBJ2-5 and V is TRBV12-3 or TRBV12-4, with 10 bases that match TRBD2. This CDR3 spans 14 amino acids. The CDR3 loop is CASRPAGGQETPYF. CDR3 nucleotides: TGTGCCAGCAGGCCAGCGGGGGGGCAAGAGACCCCGTACTTC.

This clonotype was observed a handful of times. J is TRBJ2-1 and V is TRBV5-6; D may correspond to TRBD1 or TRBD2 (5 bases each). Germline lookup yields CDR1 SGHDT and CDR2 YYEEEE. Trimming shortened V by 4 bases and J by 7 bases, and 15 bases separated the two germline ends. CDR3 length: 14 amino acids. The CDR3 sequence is CASSPSTWGNEQFF. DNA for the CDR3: TGTGCCAGCAGCCCCTCGACCTGGGGGAATGAGCAGTTCTTC.

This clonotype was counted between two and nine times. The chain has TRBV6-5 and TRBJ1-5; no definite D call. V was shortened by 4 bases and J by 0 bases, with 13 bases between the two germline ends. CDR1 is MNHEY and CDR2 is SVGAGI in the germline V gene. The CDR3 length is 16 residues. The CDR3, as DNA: TGTGCCAGCAGTTCCGGGGAGCCTTATAGCAATCAGCCCCAGCATTTT. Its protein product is CASSSGEPYSNQPQHF.

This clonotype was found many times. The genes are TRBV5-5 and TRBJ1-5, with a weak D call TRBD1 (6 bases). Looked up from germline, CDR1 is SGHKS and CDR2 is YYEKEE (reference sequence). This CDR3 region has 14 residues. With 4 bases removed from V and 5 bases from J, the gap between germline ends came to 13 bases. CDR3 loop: CASSTGTPYQPQHF. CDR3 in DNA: TGTGCCAGCAGCACCGGGACACCATATCAGCCCCAGCATTTT.

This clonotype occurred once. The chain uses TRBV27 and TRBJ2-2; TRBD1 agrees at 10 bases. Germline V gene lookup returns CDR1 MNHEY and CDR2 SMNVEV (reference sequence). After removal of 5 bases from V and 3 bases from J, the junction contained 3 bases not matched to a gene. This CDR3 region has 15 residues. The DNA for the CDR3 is TGTGCCAGCAGTGGACAGGGGGAGGACACCGGGGAGCTGTTTTTT. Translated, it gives CASSGQGEDTGELFF.

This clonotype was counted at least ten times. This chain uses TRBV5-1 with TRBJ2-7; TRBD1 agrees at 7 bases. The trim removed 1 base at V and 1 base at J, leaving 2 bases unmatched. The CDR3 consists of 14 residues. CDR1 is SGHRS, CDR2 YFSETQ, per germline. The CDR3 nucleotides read TGCGCCAGCAGCTTGTCGACAGGGTCCTACGAGCAGTACGTC. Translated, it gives CASSLSTGSYEQYV.

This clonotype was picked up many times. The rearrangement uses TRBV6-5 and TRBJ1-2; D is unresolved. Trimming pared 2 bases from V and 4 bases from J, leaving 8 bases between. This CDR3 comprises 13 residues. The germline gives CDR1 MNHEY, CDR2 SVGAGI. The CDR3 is CASSYGLLYGYTF. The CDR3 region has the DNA TGTGCCAGCAGTTACGGGCTGCTCTATGGCTACACCTTC.

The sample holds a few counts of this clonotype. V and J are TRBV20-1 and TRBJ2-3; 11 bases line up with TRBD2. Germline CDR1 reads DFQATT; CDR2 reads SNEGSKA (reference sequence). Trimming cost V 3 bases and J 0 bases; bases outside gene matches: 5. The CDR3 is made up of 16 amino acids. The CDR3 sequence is CSARGTSGPSTDTQYF. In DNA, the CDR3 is TGCAGTGCTAGGGGGACTAGCGGACCTAGCACAGATACGCAGTATTTT.

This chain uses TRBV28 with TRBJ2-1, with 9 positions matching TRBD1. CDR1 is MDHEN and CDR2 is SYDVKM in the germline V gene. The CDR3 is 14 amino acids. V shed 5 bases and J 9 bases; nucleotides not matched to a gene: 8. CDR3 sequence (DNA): TGTGCCAGCAGTCAAGGGACAGGGCGGAGTGAGCAGTTCTTC. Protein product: CASSQGTGRSEQFF.

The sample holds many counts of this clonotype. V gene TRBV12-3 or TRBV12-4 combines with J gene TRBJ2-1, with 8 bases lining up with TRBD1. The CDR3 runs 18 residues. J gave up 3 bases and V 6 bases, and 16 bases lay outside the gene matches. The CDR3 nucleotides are TGTGCCAGCAGCATGGGACAGGTCAGCCGGTCTGGCTACAATGAGCAGTTCTTC. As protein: CASSMGQVSRSGYNEQFF.

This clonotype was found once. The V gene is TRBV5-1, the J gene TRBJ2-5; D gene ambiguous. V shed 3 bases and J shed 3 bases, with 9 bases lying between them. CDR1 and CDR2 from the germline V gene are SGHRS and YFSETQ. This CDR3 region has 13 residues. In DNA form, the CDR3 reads TGCGCCAGCAGCTGGAGCTTAAAAGAGACCCAGTACTTC. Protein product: CASSWSLKETQYF.

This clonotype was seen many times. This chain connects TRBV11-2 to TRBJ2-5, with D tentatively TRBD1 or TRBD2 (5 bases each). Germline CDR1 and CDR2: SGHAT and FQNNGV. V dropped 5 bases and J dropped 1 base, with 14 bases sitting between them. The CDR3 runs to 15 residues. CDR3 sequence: CASSPGAGPQETQYF. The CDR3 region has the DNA TGTGCCAGCAGCCCTGGGGCGGGCCCCCAAGAGACCCAGTACTTC.

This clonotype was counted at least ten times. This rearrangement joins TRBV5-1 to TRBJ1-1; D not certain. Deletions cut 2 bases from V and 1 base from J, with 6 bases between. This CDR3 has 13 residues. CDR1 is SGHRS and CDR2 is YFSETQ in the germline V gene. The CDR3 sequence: CASSFKQNTEAFF. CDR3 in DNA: TGCGCCAGCAGCTTTAAACAGAACACTGAAGCTTTCTTT.

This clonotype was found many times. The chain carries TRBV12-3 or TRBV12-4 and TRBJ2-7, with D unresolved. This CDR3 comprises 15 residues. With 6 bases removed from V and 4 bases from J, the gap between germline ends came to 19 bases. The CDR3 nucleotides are TGTGCCAGCAGCCTTACCTTGTCCAGAGAATACGAGCAGTACTTC. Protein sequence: CASSLTLSREYEQYF.

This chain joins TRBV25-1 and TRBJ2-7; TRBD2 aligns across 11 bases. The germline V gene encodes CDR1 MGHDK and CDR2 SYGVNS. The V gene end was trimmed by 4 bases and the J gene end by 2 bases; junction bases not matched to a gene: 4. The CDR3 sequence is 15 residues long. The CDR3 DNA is TGTGCCAGCAGTGCCCGACTAGCGGGGCCCTACGAGCAGTACTTC. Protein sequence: CASSARLAGPYEQYF.

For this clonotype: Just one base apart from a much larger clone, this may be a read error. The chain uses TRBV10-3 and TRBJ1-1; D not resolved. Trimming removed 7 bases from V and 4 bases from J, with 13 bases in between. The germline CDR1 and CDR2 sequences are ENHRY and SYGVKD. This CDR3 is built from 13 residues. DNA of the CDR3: TGTGCCATCAAGCCAGTGGTTGGCACTGAAGCTTTCTTT. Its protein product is CAIKPVVGTEAFF.